These T cell receptor beta chains were read from a single sample in a study of control samples from healthy donors and cancer patients. Clones were read by immunoSEQ multiplex PCR, and TCRdb kept only the in-frame ones, dropping some. The sample carries roughly 100,000 clones, 90% to 95% recorded once. Sequencing input: blood. These receptors came from a woman younger than 35 in good health. The CDR3 runs from the conserved cysteine through the conserved F or W. Each record gives: D gene, J gene, V gene, clone size, CDR3 DNA, CDR3 protein. A D gene is named only where the DNA matches it firmly. Where a row states a size, it is once, few, many or the class of an expanded clone; other rows omit it.

D gene: TRBD1
J gene: TRBJ1-1
V gene: TRBV6-5
clone size: NA
CDR3 DNA: TGTGCCACTACCCCAGGGGGGACGGACACTGAAGCTTTCTTT
CDR3 protein: CATTPGGTDTEAFF

D gene: TRBD2
J gene: TRBJ2-3
V gene: TRBV19
clone size: NA
CDR3 DNA: TGTGCCAGTAGTATCGGGGGGGGCACAGATACGCAGTATTTT
CDR3 protein: CASSIGGGTDTQYF

D gene: TRBD1
J gene: TRBJ1-2
V gene: TRBV29-1
clone size: NA
CDR3 DNA: TGCAGCGTTGAAGAAACAGGGGGCTCTGGCTACACCTTC
CDR3 protein: CSVEETGGSGYTF

D gene: NA
J gene: TRBJ2-2
V gene: TRBV9
clone size: NA
CDR3 DNA: TGTGCCAGCAGCGTAGGGGGGCTTGGAGGGGAGCTGTTTTTT
CDR3 protein: CASSVGGLGGELFF

D gene: NA
J gene: TRBJ1-6
V gene: TRBV9
clone size: NA
CDR3 DNA: TGTGCCAGCAGCGTAGCGGGGTCGCATTCACCCCTCCACTTT
CDR3 protein: CASSVAGSHSPLHF

D gene: NA
J gene: TRBJ2-3
V gene: TRBV10-2
clone size: NA
CDR3 DNA: TGCGCCAGCAGTGGGAGTGTCCGGGGGCGCACAGATACGCAGTATTTT
CDR3 protein: CASSGSVRGRTDTQYF

D gene: NA
J gene: TRBJ2-3
V gene: TRBV11-2
clone size: once
CDR3 DNA: TGTGCCAGCAGCCCGTCCGCCGCAGATACGCAGTATTTT
CDR3 protein: CASSPSAADTQYF

D gene: NA
J gene: TRBJ1-1
V gene: TRBV28
clone size: once
CDR3 DNA: TGTGCCAGCAGTTTAGTAGGGCAGAGCACTGAAGCTTTCTTT
CDR3 protein: CASSLVGQSTEAFF

D gene: TRBD1
J gene: TRBJ2-7
V gene: TRBV27
clone size: NA
CDR3 DNA: TGTGCCAGCATTCTTAGGACAGGGAGAGAGCAGTACTTC
CDR3 protein: CASILRTGREQYF

D gene: TRBD1
J gene: TRBJ1-6
V gene: TRBV3-1/TRBV3-2
clone size: NA
CDR3 DNA: TGTGCCAGCAGCCAAGAGACAGGGAATTCACCCCTCCACTTT
CDR3 protein: CASSQETGNSPLHF

D gene: TRBD2
J gene: TRBJ2-3
V gene: TRBV14
clone size: NA
CDR3 DNA: TGTGCCAGCAGCCAAGTCCCTAGCGGGTATGGGAGGGACACAGATACGCAGTATTTT
CDR3 protein: CASSQVPSGYGRDTDTQYF

D gene: NA
J gene: TRBJ1-1
V gene: TRBV7-3
clone size: NA
CDR3 DNA: TGTGCCAGCGGACTTTACCGTCGGGCTGAAGCTTTCTTT
CDR3 protein: CASGLYRRAEAFF

D gene: NA
J gene: TRBJ2-2
V gene: TRBV6-2/TRBV6-3
clone size: NA
CDR3 DNA: TGTGCCAGCAGCGACGGAACGTTTACAGGGAGCACCGGGGAGCTGTTTTTT
CDR3 protein: CASSDGTFTGSTGELFF

D gene: NA
J gene: TRBJ1-1
V gene: TRBV30
clone size: NA
CDR3 DNA: TGTGCCTGGAGTGTACGGGGGGACACTGAAGCTTTCTTT
CDR3 protein: CAWSVRGDTEAFF

D gene: NA
J gene: TRBJ2-5
V gene: TRBV19
clone size: few
CDR3 DNA: TGTGCCAGTAAGGTGGTCGGCCAAGAGACCCAGTACTTC
CDR3 protein: CASKVVGQETQYF

D gene: NA
J gene: TRBJ2-5
V gene: TRBV14
clone size: NA
CDR3 DNA: TGTGCCAGCGGGACGAGACCAGAGACCCAGTACTTC
CDR3 protein: CASGTRPETQYF

D gene: TRBD2
J gene: TRBJ2-3
V gene: TRBV25-1
clone size: NA
CDR3 DNA: TGTGCCAGCAGTGACCCGGGACTAGCGCGCGATACGCAGTATTTT
CDR3 protein: CASSDPGLARDTQYF

D gene: NA
J gene: TRBJ2-7
V gene: TRBV7-8
clone size: NA
CDR3 DNA: TGTGCCAGCAGCTTAGCGCGGAGAACTAGTCGTCCGGGTGGGAACGAGCAGTACTTC
CDR3 protein: CASSLARRTSRPGGNEQYF

D gene: NA
J gene: TRBJ2-2
V gene: TRBV7-9
clone size: once
CDR3 DNA: TGTGCCAGCAGCTTATATGGGGGAGACACCGGGGAGCTGTTTTTT
CDR3 protein: CASSLYGGDTGELFF

D gene: NA
J gene: TRBJ1-4
V gene: TRBV28
clone size: NA
CDR3 DNA: TGTGCCAGCAGCGGAAGTTGGGGTGAAAAACTGTTTTTT
CDR3 protein: CASSGSWGEKLFF

D gene: NA
J gene: TRBJ2-1
V gene: TRBV27
clone size: NA
CDR3 DNA: TGTGCCAGCAGTTTGGACTCGGGCTCCTACAATGAGCAGTTCTTC
CDR3 protein: CASSLDSGSYNEQFF

D gene: NA
J gene: TRBJ1-5
V gene: TRBV11-2
clone size: NA
CDR3 DNA: TGTGCCAGCAGCTTAGGACCCCGGGGGGCTTGGAGCAATCAGCCCCAGCATTTT
CDR3 protein: CASSLGPRGAWSNQPQHF

D gene: NA
J gene: TRBJ2-3
V gene: TRBV12-5
clone size: NA
CDR3 DNA: TGTGCTAGTGGTTTTTCCAGTTCCGATACGCAGTATTTT
CDR3 protein: CASGFSSSDTQYF